A selection of T cell receptor beta chains follows, all from one sample in a study of blood T cell repertoires in COVID-19. Using immunoSEQ multiplex PCR, the repertoire was profiled, and TCRdb retains in-frame clones only, with some absent. The sample holds 95,000 to 120,000 clones, around nine tenths seen once. Sequenced input: peripheral blood. These receptor sequences come from a woman aged 70 to 79 who had recovered from COVID-19. CDR3s leave out the opening cysteine and the closing phenylalanine or tryptophan. Fields, in order: V gene, CDR3 protein.

>TRBV24-1
ATSGYSTGSSNYGYT
>TRBV28
ASSSGDAYDEQY
>TRBV6-2/TRBV6-3
ASSYSILAGEQY
>TRBV6-2/TRBV6-3
ASSYQRYEQY
>TRBV4-2
ASSQDGTGGYEQY
>TRBV5-1
ASSLAFIRGSTDTQY
>TRBV30
AESGGHGANVLT
>TRBV7-2
ASSLTAGAGNTIY
>TRBV19
ASSISQGAYEQY
>TRBV5-6
ASSFEAYEQY
>TRBV18
ASSPGRGNEQY
>TRBV28
ASARGQTDQETQY
>TRBV5-1
ASSPRYRGRETDTQY
>TRBV29-1
SVFGQGILEQY
>TRBV7-2
ASRGTTGPGTQY
>TRBV5-4
ASSLAEQGNYGYT
>TRBV7-9
ASSLPPGLAVAYWQF
>TRBV7-9
ASSPGLASTDTQY
>TRBV5-1
ASSLLSGTDTQY
>TRBV7-2
ASSLDGQPNQPQH
>TRBV7-7
ASSLELAGGEQY
>TRBV19
ASSQTRGNEKLF
>TRBV18
ASSPWTSGGTPETQY
>TRBV7-3
ASSLRGISTDTQY
>TRBV20-1
SASITGGETQY
>TRBV5-1
ASSPQGSSDTGELF
>TRBV9
ASSVAASQVASDTQY
>TRBV7-1
ASSSTRGQPKKRPSSQPQETQY
>TRBV7-3
ASSISTGTGANVLT
>TRBV7-8
ASSLGGALSGNTIY
>TRBV7-9
ASTPSGGDSPRETQY
>TRBV29-1
SVDRIKAGDTNTGELF
>TRBV28
ASSRDFQQY
>TRBV6-1
ASSEELGAGNYGYT
>TRBV2
ASRIDSATNEKLF
>TRBV3-1/TRBV3-2
ASSQARGYT
>TRBV5-6
ASSLMTGTDTQY
>TRBV7-2
ASSLLWGGNEQF
>TRBV2
ASSEAGVLNTEAF
>TRBV5-8
ASRGTGSGNQPQH
>TRBV7-2
ASSLGVQGEEQY
>TRBV29-1
SGRTGSSYEQY
>TRBV11-3
ASSPRGGSTDTQY
>TRBV5-6
ASSLSETQY
>TRBV11-2
ASSLGTRGGTDTQY